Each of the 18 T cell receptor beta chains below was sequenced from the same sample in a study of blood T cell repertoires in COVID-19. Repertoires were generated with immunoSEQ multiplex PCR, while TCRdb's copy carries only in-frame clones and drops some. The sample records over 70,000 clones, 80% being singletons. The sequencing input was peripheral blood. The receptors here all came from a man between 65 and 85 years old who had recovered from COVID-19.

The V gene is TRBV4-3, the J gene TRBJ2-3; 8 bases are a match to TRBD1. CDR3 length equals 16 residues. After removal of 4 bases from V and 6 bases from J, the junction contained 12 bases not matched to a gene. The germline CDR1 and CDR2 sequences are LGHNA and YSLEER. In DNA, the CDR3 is TGCGCCAGCAGCCGTGATGGGACAGGCTACGTGGATACGCAGTATTTT. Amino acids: CASSRDGTGYVDTQYF.

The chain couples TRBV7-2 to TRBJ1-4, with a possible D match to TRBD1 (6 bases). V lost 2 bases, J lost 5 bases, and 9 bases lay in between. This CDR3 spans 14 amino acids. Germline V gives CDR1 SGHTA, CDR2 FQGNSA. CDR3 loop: CASSLQGKNEKLFF. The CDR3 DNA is TGTGCCAGCAGCTTACAGGGGAAAAATGAAAAACTGTTTTTT.

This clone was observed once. CDR3 bases: TGTGTCAGACGGGGCTCCTACAATGAGCAGTTCTTC. Protein: CVRRGSYNEQFF. This chain links TRBV7-5 with TRBJ2-1; the table's D call of TRBD2 was not tested on the DNA. TRBV7-5 is deemed a pseudogene. The CDR3 totals 12 residues.

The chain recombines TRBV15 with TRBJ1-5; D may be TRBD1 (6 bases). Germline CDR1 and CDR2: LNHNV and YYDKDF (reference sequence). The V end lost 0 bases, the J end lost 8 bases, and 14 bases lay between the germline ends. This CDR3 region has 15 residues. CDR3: CATSRDWTESEPQHF. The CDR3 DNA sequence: TGTGCCACCAGCAGAGATTGGACAGAATCGGAGCCCCAGCATTTT.

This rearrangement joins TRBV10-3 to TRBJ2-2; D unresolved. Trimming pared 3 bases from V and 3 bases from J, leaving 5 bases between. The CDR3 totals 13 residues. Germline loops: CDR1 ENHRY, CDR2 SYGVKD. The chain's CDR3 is CAISELDTGELFF. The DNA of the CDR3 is TGTGCCATCAGTGAATTAGACACCGGGGAGCTGTTTTTT.

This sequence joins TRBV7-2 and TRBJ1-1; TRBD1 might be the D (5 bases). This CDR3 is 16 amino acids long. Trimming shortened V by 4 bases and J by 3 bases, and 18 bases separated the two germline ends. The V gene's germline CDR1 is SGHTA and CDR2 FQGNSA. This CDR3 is CASSSGPHRGDTEAFF. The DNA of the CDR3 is TGTGCCAGCAGCTCAGGACCCCACCGGGGGGACACTGAAGCTTTCTTT.

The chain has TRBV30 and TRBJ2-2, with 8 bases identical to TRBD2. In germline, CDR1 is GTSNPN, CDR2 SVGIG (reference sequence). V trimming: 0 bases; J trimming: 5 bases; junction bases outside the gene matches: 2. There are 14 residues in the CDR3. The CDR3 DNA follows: TGTGCCTGGAGTGTGGGACTAGTTACCGGGGAGCTGTTTTTT. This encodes CAWSVGLVTGELFF.

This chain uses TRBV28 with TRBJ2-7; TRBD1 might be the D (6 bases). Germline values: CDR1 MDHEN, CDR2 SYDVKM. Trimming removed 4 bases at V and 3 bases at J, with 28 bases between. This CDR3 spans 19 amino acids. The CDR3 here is CASSSPTGKGVRPLYEQYF. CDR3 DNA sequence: TGTGCCAGCAGTTCCCCCACCGGCAAGGGGGTTCGCCCTCTCTACGAGCAGTACTTC.

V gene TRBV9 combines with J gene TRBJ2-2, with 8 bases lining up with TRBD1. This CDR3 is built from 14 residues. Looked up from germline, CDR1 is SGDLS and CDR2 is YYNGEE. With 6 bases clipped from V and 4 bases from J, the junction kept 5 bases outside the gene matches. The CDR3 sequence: CASNPGQATGELFF. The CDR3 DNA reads TGTGCCAGCAACCCGGGACAGGCCACCGGGGAGCTGTTTTTT. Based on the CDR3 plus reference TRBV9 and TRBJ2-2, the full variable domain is DSGVTQTPKHLITATGQRVTLRCSPRSGDLSVYWYQQSLDQGLQFLIQYYNGEERAKGNILERFSAQQFPDLHSELNLSSLELGDSALYFCASNPGQATGELFFGEGSRLTVL.

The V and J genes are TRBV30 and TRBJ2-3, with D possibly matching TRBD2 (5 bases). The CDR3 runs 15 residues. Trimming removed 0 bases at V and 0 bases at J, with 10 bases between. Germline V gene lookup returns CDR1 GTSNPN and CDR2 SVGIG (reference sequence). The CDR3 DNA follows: TGTGCCTGGAGTGTCTCGGGGTCTAGCACAGATACGCAGTATTTT. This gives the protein CAWSVSGSSTDTQYF.

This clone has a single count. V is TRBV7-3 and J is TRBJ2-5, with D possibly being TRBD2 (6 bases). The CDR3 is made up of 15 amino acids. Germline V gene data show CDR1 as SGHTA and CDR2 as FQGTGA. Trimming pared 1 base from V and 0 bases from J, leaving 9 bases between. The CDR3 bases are TGTGCCAGCAGCTTAAGCGGGGCCGACCAAGAGACCCAGTACTTC. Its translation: CASSLSGADQETQYF.

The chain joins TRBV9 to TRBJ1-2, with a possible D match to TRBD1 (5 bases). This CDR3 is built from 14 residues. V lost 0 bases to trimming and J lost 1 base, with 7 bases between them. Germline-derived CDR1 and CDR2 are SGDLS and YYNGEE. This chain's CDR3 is CASSVADSNYGYTF. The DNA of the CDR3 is TGTGCCAGCAGCGTAGCCGACAGTAACTATGGCTACACCTTC.

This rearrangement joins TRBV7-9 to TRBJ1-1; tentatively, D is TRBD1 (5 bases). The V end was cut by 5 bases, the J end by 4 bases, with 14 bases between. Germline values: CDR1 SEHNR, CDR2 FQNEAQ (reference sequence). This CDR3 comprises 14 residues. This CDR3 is CASSRSGGSTEAFF. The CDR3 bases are TGTGCCAGCAGCCGCTCGGGGGGGAGCACTGAAGCTTTCTTT. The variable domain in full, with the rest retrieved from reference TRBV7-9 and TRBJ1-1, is DTGVSQNPRHKITKRGQNVTFRCDPISEHNRLYWYRQTLGQGPEFLTYFQNEAQLEKSRLLSDRFSAERPKGSFSTLEIQRTEQGDSAMYLCASSRSGGSTEAFFGQGTRLTVV.

CDR3 loop: CASSSLGWQATSPLHF. CDR3 bases: TGTGCCAGCAGCTCACTAGGGTGGCAGGCGACTTCACCCCTCCACTTT. The chain carries TRBV7-2 and TRBJ1-6; D is unresolved. V shed 4 bases and J shed 9 bases, with 19 bases lying between them. CDR3 length: 16 amino acids. Germline V gene data show CDR1 as SGHTA and CDR2 as FQGNSA.

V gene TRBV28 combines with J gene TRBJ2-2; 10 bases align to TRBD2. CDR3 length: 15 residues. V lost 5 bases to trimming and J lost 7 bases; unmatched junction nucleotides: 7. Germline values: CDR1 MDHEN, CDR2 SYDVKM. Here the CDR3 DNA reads TGTGCCAGCAGTCCTACTAGCGGGGAGCTCGGGGAGCTGTTTTTT. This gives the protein CASSPTSGELGELFF.

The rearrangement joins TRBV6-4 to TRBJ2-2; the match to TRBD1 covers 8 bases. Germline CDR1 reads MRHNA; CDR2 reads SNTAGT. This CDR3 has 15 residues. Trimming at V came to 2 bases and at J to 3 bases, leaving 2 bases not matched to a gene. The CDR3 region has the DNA TGTGCCAGCAGTGACGGACAGGGCTACACCGGGGAGCTGTTTTTT. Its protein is CASSDGQGYTGELFF.

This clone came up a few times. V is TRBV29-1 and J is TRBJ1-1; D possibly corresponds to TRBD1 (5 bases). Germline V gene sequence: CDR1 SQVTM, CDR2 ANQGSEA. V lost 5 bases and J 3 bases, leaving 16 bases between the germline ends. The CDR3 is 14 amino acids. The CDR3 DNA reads TGCAGCGTTCTCTTCCCCCAGGGTGACACTGAAGCTTTCTTT. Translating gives CSVLFPQGDTEAFF.

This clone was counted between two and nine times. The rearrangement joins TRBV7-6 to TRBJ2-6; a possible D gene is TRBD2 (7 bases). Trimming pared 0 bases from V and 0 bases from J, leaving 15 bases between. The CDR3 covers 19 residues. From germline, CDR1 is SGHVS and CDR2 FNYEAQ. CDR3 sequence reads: CASSLAAGAFPSGANVLTF. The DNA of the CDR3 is TGTGCCAGCAGCTTAGCGGCGGGGGCCTTCCCCTCTGGGGCCAACGTCCTGACTTTC.